The 9 T cell receptor beta chains listed next were all sequenced from one sample in a study of blood T cell repertoires in COVID-19. Method: immunoSEQ multiplex PCR; TCRdb's copy keeps in-frame clones and lacks some. The sample contains about 120,000 clones, about 87% of which appear only once. Material for sequencing was peripheral blood. These TCRs come from a woman between 45 and 60 years old with acute or convalescent COVID-19.

This rearrangement joins TRBV5-1 to TRBJ2-7; 8 nucleotides agree with TRBD1. The CDR3 totals 14 residues. The germline V gene has CDR1 SGHRS and CDR2 YFSETQ. V gave up 4 bases and J gave up 2 bases; unmatched junction bases: 5. CDR3 nucleotides: TGCGCCAGCAGCCCCGGGACAGGAGCCTACGAGCAGTACTTC. Translating it yields CASSPGTGAYEQYF. The entire variable domain, with the rest obtained from reference TRBV5-1 and TRBJ2-7, is as follows: KAGVTQTPRYLIKTRGQQVTLSCSPISGHRSVSWYQQTPGQGLQFLFEYFSETQRNKGNFPGRFSGRQFSNSRSEMNVSTLELGDSALYLCASSPGTGAYEQYFGPGTRLTVT.

V gene TRBV5-6 combines with J gene TRBJ2-7, with 9 bases that match TRBD2. V lost 2 bases and J lost 1; bases outside the gene matches: 4. The CDR3 is 15 residues long. Germline CDR1 reads SGHDT; CDR2 reads YYEEEE. The CDR3 protein is CASSFWAGGSYEQYF. DNA for the CDR3: TGTGCCAGCAGCTTCTGGGCGGGAGGGTCCTACGAGCAGTACTTC. Variable domain in full (rest from reference TRBV5-6 and TRBJ2-7): DAGVTQSPTHLIKTRGQQVTLRCSPKSGHDTVSWYQQALGQGPQFIFQYYEEEERQRGNFPDRFSGHQFPNYSSELNVNALLLGDSALYLCASSFWAGGSYEQYFGPGTRLTVT.

This clone has only one observation. The V gene is TRBV6-5, the J gene TRBJ1-1, with TRBD1 as a possible D gene (6 bases). The germline V and J ends were trimmed by 7 bases and 5 bases, with 20 bases remaining between them. The CDR3 runs to 15 residues. Germline CDR1 reads MNHEY; CDR2 reads SVGAGI. CDR3 region: CASINGAGVETEAFF. CDR3 DNA sequence: TGTGCCAGCATAAACGGGGCAGGGGTGGAGACTGAAGCTTTCTTT.

Note on this clone: Other DNA sequences of this sample code for an identical CDR3. This chain uses TRBV7-2 with TRBJ1-2; 9 nucleotides line up with TRBD1. V was clipped by 5 bases and J by 4 bases; unmatched bases: 2. CDR3 length equals 13 residues. Germline values: CDR1 SGHTA, CDR2 FQGNSA. This chain's CDR3 is CASSLDRGYGYTF. CDR3 sequence (DNA): TGTGCCAGCAGCCTGGACAGGGGCTATGGCTACACCTTC.

The rearrangement joins TRBV6-2 or TRBV6-3 to TRBJ2-7; D is ambiguous. The germline V and J ends were trimmed by 0 bases and 1 base, with 13 bases remaining between them. Germline assignment: CDR1 MNHEY and CDR2 SVGEGT. The CDR3 is 16 amino acids. This CDR3 reads CASSYSTRLKSYEQYF. The DNA for the CDR3 is TGTGCCAGCAGTTACTCTACCAGGTTAAAATCCTACGAGCAGTACTTC.

The chain joins TRBV7-7 to TRBJ1-3, with D tentatively TRBD1 (6 bases). Looked up from germline, CDR1 is SSHAT and CDR2 is FNYEAQ (reference sequence). V was shortened by 5 bases and J by 0 bases, with 20 bases between the two germline ends. The CDR3 runs 18 residues. CDR3 region: CASSPGQPSSPSGNTIYF. For the CDR3, the DNA is TGTGCCAGCAGCCCAGGACAGCCCAGTTCACCCTCTGGAAACACCATATATTTT.

V and J are TRBV12-5 and TRBJ2-6; D unclear. Germline assignment: CDR1 LGHNT and CDR2 FRNRAP. V was clipped by 2 bases and J by 3 bases, with 8 bases between them. The CDR3 extends over 15 amino acids. Here the CDR3 reads CASGLNAGGANVLTF. CDR3 bases: TGTGCTAGTGGTTTGAATGCCGGTGGGGCCAACGTCCTGACTTTC. Combining the CDR3 with reference TRBV12-5 and TRBJ2-6 gives the whole variable domain DARVTQTPRHKVTEMGQEVTMRCQPILGHNTVFWYRQTMMQGLELLAYFRNRAPLDDSGMPKDRFSAEMPDATLATLKIQPSEPRDSAVYFCASGLNAGGANVLTFGAGSRLTVL.

V is TRBV11-1 and J is TRBJ2-1; 8 bases align to TRBD1. Trimming took 5 bases from V and 9 from J; bases not matched to a gene: 15. The CDR3 is made up of 16 amino acids. The V gene's germline CDR1 is SGHAT and CDR2 FQDESV (reference sequence). The CDR3, as DNA: TGTGCCAGCAGCCCTAGGGGGGCCGGTGGGACAGGTGAGCAGTTCTTC. This codes for CASSPRGAGGTGEQFF.

The genes are TRBV11-2 and TRBJ1-3; 9 nucleotides line up with TRBD1. Germline CDR1 reads SGHAT; CDR2 reads FQNNGV. Unmatched junction bases numbered 10, after V lost 5 bases and J lost 5 bases. CDR3 length: 16 residues. CDR3 amino acids: CASSGLQGAERNTIYF. In nucleotides, the CDR3 is TGTGCCAGCAGCGGCCTACAGGGGGCTGAGAGAAACACCATATATTTT.